This passage covers 11 T cell receptor beta chains from one sample sequenced in a study of cytomegalovirus exposure and HLA in healthy donors. PCR used 60 Vbeta primers and 13 Jbeta primers. TCRdb's table, derived via immunoSEQ multiplex PCR, lists solely in-frame clones and lacks some. Among about 140,000 clones, over 60% were seen once, and the ten largest hold about 1.7%. The material sequenced was PBMCs. The receptors shown here come from a man between 40 and 49 years old in good health and CMV-seronegative.

This clone was seen a single time. The rearrangement links TRBV7-2 to TRBJ2-3; possibly TRBD2 for D (5 bases). The V and J ends lost 5 bases and 6 bases respectively, with 18 bases between them. Germline CDR1 is SGHTA and CDR2 is FQGNSA. CDR3 length: 15 residues. DNA for the CDR3: TGTGCCAGCAGCCTCCCTCTGTCGGGCGGGGATACGCAGTATTTT. This sequence encodes CASSLPLSGGDTQYF.

The V gene is TRBV7-3, the J gene TRBJ2-3, with 7 nucleotides matching TRBD1. CDR3 length: 15 amino acids. Per germline, CDR1 SGHTA and CDR2 FQGTGA. V shed 3 bases, J shed 0 bases, and the junction held 3 bases outside the gene matches. CDR3 sequence: CASSLTGLSTDTQYF. For the CDR3, the DNA is TGTGCCAGCAGCTTGACAGGGCTGAGCACAGATACGCAGTATTTT.

This clone was seen a handful of times. The V call is TRBV5-1, the J call TRBJ2-7; 10 bases map to TRBD2. This CDR3 contains 15 residues. Looked up from germline, CDR1 is SGHRS and CDR2 is YFSETQ. J gave up 6 bases and V 5 bases, and 11 bases lay outside the gene matches. In DNA, the CDR3 is TGCGCCAGCAGAGGGGAGCTAGCGGGAGATAGCGAGCAGTACTTC. Encoded protein: CASRGELAGDSEQYF.

This clone is a singleton in its sample. J is TRBJ2-1 and V is TRBV25-1; the D is unclear. The length of the CDR3 is 15 residues. Looked up from germline, CDR1 is MGHDK and CDR2 is SYGVNS. Trimming took off 3 bases at V and 2 bases at J, with 11 bases between the two ends. The CDR3 bases are TGTGCCAGCAGTGATCGGTCAGGTCCCTACAATGAGCAGTTCTTC. Its protein is CASSDRSGPYNEQFF.

A few counts support this clone. The chain links TRBV5-1 to TRBJ2-7, with D possibly TRBD1 on 6 matching bases. The CDR3 is made up of 13 amino acids. Deletions cut 4 bases from V and 0 bases from J, with 8 bases between. Germline CDR1 and CDR2: SGHRS and YFSETQ. The DNA of the CDR3 is TGCGCCAGCAGCCAGACAGGCTCCTACGAGCAGTACTTC. Translated: CASSQTGSYEQYF.

The chain links TRBV7-3 to TRBJ2-1; D is unclear. The germline V gene has CDR1 SGHTA and CDR2 FQGTGA. CDR3 length: 13 residues. V was clipped by 3 bases and J by 4 bases, with 7 bases between them. The CDR3 DNA reads TGTGCCAGCAGCTTCCTTCGGTACAATGAGCAGTTCTTC. This sequence encodes CASSFLRYNEQFF.

V and J are TRBV13 and TRBJ1-2; D ambiguous. This CDR3 is 14 amino acids long. Germline assignment: CDR1 PRHDT and CDR2 FYEKMQ (reference sequence). V lost 2 bases, J lost 0 bases, and 7 bases lay in between. DNA of the CDR3: TGTGCCAGCAGCTTACCTAGTTCTAACTATGGCTACACCTTC. Translating it yields CASSLPSSNYGYTF.

The chain links TRBV7-8 to TRBJ1-5; no reliable D call. CDR3 length: 16 amino acids. The V gene lost 2 bases and the J gene lost 2 bases, with 13 bases spanning the gap. The germline CDR1 and CDR2 sequences are SGHVS and FQNEAQ. CDR3 in DNA: TGTGCCAGCAGCTTATTGGTGGTGGAGGGCAATCAGCCCCAGCATTTT. This translates into CASSLLVVEGNQPQHF.

This rearrangement joins TRBV29-1 to TRBJ2-3; 16 bases fit TRBD2. Germline V gene sequence: CDR1 SQVTM, CDR2 ANQGSEA. V shed 6 bases and J 2 bases; nucleotides not matched to a gene: 23. The CDR3 totals 22 residues. The CDR3 DNA follows: TGCAGCGTAACCCTCGGGGGACTTCCTGGGACTAGCGGGGGGGCCCCCACAGATACGCAGTATTTT. Translated, it gives CSVTLGGLPGTSGGAPTDTQYF.

The chain recombines TRBV19 with TRBJ1-6, with a tentative D call TRBD1 (5 bases). Germline assignment: CDR1 LNHDA and CDR2 SQIVND (reference sequence). The length of the CDR3 is 14 residues. Between the trimmed V and J ends, which lost 9 bases and 1 base, there was a span of 10 bases. Here the CDR3 DNA reads TGTGCCAGCGCGGGGGAATCCTATAATTCACCCCTCCACTTT. Protein: CASAGESYNSPLHF. The full variable domain, rest sourced from reference TRBV19 and TRBJ1-6, is DGGITQSPKYLFRKEGQNVTLSCEQNLNHDAMYWYRQDPGQGLRLIYYSQIVNDFQKGDIAEGYSVSREKKESFPLTVTSAQKNPTAFYLCASAGESYNSPLHFGNGTRLTVT.

The chain carries TRBV4-1 and TRBJ2-1; a weak D match, TRBD2 (7 bases). The CDR3 contains 20 residues. Germline CDR1 reads MGHRA; CDR2 reads YSYEKL. V was shortened by 3 bases and J by 0 bases, with 24 bases between the two germline ends. Here the CDR3 DNA reads TGCGCCAGCAGCCACCGCCTCGACGTGGGGGGGCCAAGCTCCTACAATGAGCAGTTCTTC. Its translation is CASSHRLDVGGPSSYNEQFF.